These 2 T cell receptor beta chains were all obtained from the same sample, sequenced in a study of cytomegalovirus exposure and HLA in healthy donors. The PCR ran on 60 Vbeta and 13 Jbeta primers. Produced via immunoSEQ multiplex PCR; TCRdb's table is partial and in-frame only. The sample has approximately 70,000 clones. Sequencing was done on a sample of PBMCs. The source is a woman aged 40 to 50 in good health and CMV-seropositive.

The V call is TRBV29-1, the J call TRBJ1-1, with a weak D call TRBD1 (6 bases). CDR3 length equals 12 residues. The germline gives CDR1 SQVTM, CDR2 ANQGSEA. Deletions cut 8 bases from V and 9 bases from J, with 19 bases between. DNA for the CDR3: TGCAGCACCCACAGGGAAGGAGGAAAAGCTTTCTTT. Encoded protein: CSTHREGGKAFF.

This chain uses TRBV2 with TRBJ2-5; 8 bases match TRBD1. From germline, CDR1 is SNHLY and CDR2 FYNNEI. The trim removed 7 bases at V and 6 bases at J, leaving 4 bases unmatched. CDR3 length: 12 amino acids. CDR3 region: CASITGGQTQYF. CDR3 DNA sequence: TGTGCCAGCATTACAGGGGGACAGACCCAGTACTTC.